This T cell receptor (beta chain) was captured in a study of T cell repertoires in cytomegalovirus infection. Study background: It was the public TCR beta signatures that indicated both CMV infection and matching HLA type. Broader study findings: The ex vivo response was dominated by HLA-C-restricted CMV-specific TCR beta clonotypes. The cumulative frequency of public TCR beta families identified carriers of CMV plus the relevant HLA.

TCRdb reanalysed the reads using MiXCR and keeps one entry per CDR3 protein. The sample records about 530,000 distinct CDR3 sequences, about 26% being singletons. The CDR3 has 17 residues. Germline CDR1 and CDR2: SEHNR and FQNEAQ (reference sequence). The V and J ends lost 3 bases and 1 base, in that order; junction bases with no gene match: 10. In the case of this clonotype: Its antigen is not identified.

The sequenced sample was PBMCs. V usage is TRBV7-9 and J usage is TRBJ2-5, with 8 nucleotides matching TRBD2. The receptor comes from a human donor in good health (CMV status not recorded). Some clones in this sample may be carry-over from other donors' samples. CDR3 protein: CASSLGGTSGSQETQYF. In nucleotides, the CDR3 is TGTGCCAGCAGCTTGGGCGGGACTAGTGGGTCCCAAGAGACCCAGTACTTC.